This T cell receptor beta chain was sequenced during a study of T cell responses to AZD1222 COVID-19 vaccine. The germline gives CDR1 MNHEY, CDR2 SVGAGI. Trimming cost V 2 bases and J 1 base, with 11 bases left between them. CDR3 length equals 15 residues. Clones were read by immunoSEQ multiplex PCR, and TCRdb kept only the in-frame ones, dropping some. The sample lists around 130,000 clones, 75% to 95% seen once, with about 1.9% in the top ten. Sequenced material: peripheral blood, taken 28 days after the second AZD1222 dose. The V call is TRBV6-5, the J call TRBJ1-1; D not resolved. The TCR sequence derives from an adult who received the AZD1222 COVID-19 vaccine. The CDR3 protein is CASSYMGGRNTEAFF. In nucleotides, the CDR3 is TGTGCCAGCAGTTACATGGGAGGTAGGAACACTGAAGCTTTCTTT.